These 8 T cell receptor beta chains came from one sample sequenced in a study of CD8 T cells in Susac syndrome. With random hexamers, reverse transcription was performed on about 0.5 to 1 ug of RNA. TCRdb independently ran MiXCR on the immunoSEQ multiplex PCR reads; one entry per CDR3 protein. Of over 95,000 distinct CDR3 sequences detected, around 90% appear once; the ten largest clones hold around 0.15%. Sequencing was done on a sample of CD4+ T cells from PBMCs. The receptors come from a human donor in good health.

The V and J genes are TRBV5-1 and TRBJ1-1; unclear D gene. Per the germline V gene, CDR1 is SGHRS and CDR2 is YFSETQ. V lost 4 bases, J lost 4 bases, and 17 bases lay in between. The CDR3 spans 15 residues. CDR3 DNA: TGCGCCAGCAGCAGACAAGACCAGGTGAGCACTGAAGCTTTCTTT. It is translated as CASSRQDQVSTEAFF.

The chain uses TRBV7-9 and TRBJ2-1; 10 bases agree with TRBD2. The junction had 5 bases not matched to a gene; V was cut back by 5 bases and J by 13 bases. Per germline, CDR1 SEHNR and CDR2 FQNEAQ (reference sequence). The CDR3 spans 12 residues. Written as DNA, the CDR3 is TGTGCCAGCAGCGGACTAGCGGACGGCCAGTTCTTC. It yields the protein CASSGLADGQFF.

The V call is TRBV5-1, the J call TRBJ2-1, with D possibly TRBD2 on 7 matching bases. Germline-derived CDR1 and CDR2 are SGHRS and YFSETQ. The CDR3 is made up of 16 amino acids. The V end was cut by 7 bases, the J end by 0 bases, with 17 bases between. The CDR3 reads CASGGGGMSSYNEQFF. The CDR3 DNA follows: TGCGCCAGCGGGGGGGGCGGGATGAGCTCCTACAATGAGCAGTTCTTC.

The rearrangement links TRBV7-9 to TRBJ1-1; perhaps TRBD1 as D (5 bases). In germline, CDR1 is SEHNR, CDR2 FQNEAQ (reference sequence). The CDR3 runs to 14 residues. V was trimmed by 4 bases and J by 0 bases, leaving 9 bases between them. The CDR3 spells CASSSRTLNTEAFF. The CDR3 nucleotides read TGTGCCAGCAGCTCCCGGACACTGAACACTGAAGCTTTCTTT.

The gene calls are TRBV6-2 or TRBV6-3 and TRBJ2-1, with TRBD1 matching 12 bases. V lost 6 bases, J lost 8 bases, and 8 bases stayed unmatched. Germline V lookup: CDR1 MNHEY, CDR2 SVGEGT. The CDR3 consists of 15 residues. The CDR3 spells CASRWLGQGADEQFF. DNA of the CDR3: TGTGCCAGCAGATGGTTGGGACAGGGGGCAGATGAGCAGTTCTTC.

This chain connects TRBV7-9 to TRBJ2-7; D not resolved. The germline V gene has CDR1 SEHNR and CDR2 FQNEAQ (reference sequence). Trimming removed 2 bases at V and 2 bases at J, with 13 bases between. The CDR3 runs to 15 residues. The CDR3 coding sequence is TGTGCCAGCAGCTTAAACGGCCAGATAACCTACGAGCAGTACTTC. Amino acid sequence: CASSLNGQITYEQYF.

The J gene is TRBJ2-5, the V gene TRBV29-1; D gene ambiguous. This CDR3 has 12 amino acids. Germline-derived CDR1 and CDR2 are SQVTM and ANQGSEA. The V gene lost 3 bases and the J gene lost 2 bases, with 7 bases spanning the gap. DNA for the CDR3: TGCAGCGTTGAGGAACAGCAAGAGACCCAGTACTTC. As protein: CSVEEQQETQYF.

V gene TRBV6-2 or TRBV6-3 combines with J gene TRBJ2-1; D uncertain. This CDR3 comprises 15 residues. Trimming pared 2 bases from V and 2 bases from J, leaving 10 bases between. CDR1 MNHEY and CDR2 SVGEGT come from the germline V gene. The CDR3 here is CASSYGSPAYNEQFF. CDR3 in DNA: TGTGCCAGCAGTTACGGAAGCCCGGCCTACAATGAGCAGTTCTTC.